This T cell receptor (beta chain) stems from a study of long-term antiretroviral therapy in people with HIV. With survey level as its setting, the immunoSEQ assay was v3.0. Assay: immunoSEQ multiplex PCR; the TCRdb copy retains only in-frame clones and omits some. The profile covers some 22,000 clones, with 86% appearing a single time and 4% to 5% taken by the ten largest. There are 15 residues in the CDR3. Germline V gives CDR1 SGHTA, CDR2 FQGNSA. V shed 1 base and J shed 2 bases, with 11 bases lying between them. DNA was extracted from approximately 1-10 million thawed cryopreserved PBMC. The sequencing here drew on unsorted PBMCs, taken 1.3 years after starting antiretroviral therapy. This receptor was obtained from a man in his 60s with HIV. V and J are TRBV7-2 and TRBJ2-5; weak D call: TRBD2 (5 bases). The CDR3 protein is CASSLGRARQETQYF. The CDR3 coding sequence is TGTGCCAGCAGCTTAGGGCGGGCACGACAAGAGACCCAGTACTTC.